This T cell receptor beta chain was identified during a study of T cells in Graves' hyperthyroidism and ophthalmopathy. In germline, CDR1 is SGHRS, CDR2 YFSETQ. Trimming cost V 0 bases and J 3 bases, with 13 bases left between them. CDR3 length: 15 amino acids. Amplification of TCR beta CDR3 regions was performed using RNA transcripts as template. The HTBI set primed first-round TCR CDR3 RT-PCR. Each CDR3 protein is one row after TCRdb ran MiXCR on the multiplex PCR reads. Among a few hundred thousand distinct CDR3 sequences listed, approximately 15% were seen once. In this sample, this clonotype turned up many times.

The sequenced material came from blood. The chain is built from TRBV5-1 and TRBJ2-7, with TRBD1 as a possible D gene (5 bases). The clonotype originates from a woman aged 25 to 39 with Graves' hyperthyroidism. CDR3 loop: CASSLEGGAYYEQYF. The CDR3, as DNA: TGCGCCAGCAGCTTGGAAGGTGGGGCCTACTACGAGCAGTACTTC.